This T cell receptor (beta chain) was observed in a study of regulatory T cells in long-lasting Graves disease. As to time point: newly diagnosed GD, antithyroid drugs for less than 3 months. PBMC-extracted RNA yielded the TCR library. This clonotype was observed a few times. Investigators prepared the TCR beta libraries by applying iRepertoire HTBI primers and Arm-PCR of CDR3 regions. TCRdb reprocessed the multiplex PCR reads via MiXCR and lists one record per CDR3 protein. This table holds roughly 360,000 distinct CDR3 sequences, around 11% found once. The same sample was also used in a study of T cells in Graves' hyperthyroidism and ophthalmopathy. According to that study: Graves' hyperthyroidism was deemed stable given no ophthalmopathy progression within 18 months. Within blood appeared most thyroid clonotypes that had expanded above 0.001. Onset of ophthalmopathy came a median roughly 6.9 months after the model predicted it.

This TCR came from a woman between 18 and 30 years old with Graves disease. The material was peripheral blood mononuclear cells (PBMCs), obtained at new diagnosis, from a patient treated with antithyroid drugs.

As DNA, the CDR3 is TGTGCCAGCAGACGGCAGAACAACTATGGCTACACCTTC. Its protein product is CASRRQNNYGYTF. V is TRBV27 and J is TRBJ1-2, with unresolved D. CDR1 and CDR2 (germline): MNHEY, SMNVEV (reference sequence). The V end was cut by 6 bases, the J end by 2 bases, with 10 bases between. This CDR3 spans 13 amino acids.